The 16 T cell receptor beta chains listed next were all sequenced from one sample in a study of OX40 agonist ivuxolimab in advanced cancers. TCRdb keeps only in-frame clones here, not all; method: immunoSEQ multiplex PCR. The sample contains nearly 25,000 clones, 65% to 85% of which appear only once. Sequences were derived from CD4+ or CD8+ T cells sorted from blood, sampled in a trial of the OX40 agonist ivuxolimab. These receptors were taken from an adult with an advanced solid tumor such as melanoma, head and neck, liver or kidney cancer.

This chain uses TRBV16 with TRBJ1-5; TRBD1 might be the D (5 bases). This CDR3 has 15 amino acids. Germline CDR1 KGHSY, CDR2 FQNENV. V shed 1 base and J shed 1 base, with 8 bases lying between them. The CDR3 spells CASSQFPGSNQPQHF. In DNA, the CDR3 is TGTGCCAGCAGCCAATTTCCAGGGAGCAATCAGCCCCAGCATTTT.

This clone was seen a few times. The chain has TRBV12-5 and TRBJ2-2, with D perhaps given as TRBD1 or TRBD2 (6 bases each). Germline values: CDR1 LGHNT, CDR2 FRNRAP. The CDR3 spans 17 residues. Trimming pared 0 bases from V and 3 bases from J, leaving 14 bases between. Here the CDR3 DNA reads TGTGCTAGTGGTTTGGTACAGGGTCTAGCGCACACCGGGGAGCTGTTTTTT. The encoded protein is CASGLVQGLAHTGELFF.

The chain carries TRBV6-1 and TRBJ2-7; possibly TRBD1 for D (6 bases). The CDR3 length is 15 residues. Trimming pared 6 bases from V and 6 bases from J, leaving 21 bases between. Germline V gene lookup returns CDR1 MNHNS and CDR2 SASEGT. CDR3 in amino acids: CASSATASTGGEQYF. DNA for the CDR3: TGTGCCAGCAGCGCAACCGCATCGACAGGCGGCGAGCAGTACTTC.

This chain connects TRBV5-4 to TRBJ2-7; D unresolved. This CDR3 spans 14 amino acids. The germline gives CDR1 SGHNT, CDR2 YYREEE (reference sequence). V lost 2 bases and J 1 base, leaving 10 bases between the germline ends. CDR3 bases: TGTGCCAGCAGCTTACCCGGCGAATCCTACGAGCAGTACTTC. Translating it yields CASSLPGESYEQYF.

With regard to this clone: The same CDR3 can be traced to other DNA sequences in this sample. The J gene is TRBJ1-1, the V gene TRBV18; D gene uncertain. This CDR3 contains 14 residues. Between the trimmed V and J ends, which lost 3 bases and 1 base, there was a span of 9 bases. CDR1 and CDR2 (germline): KGHSH, LQKENI. The CDR3 bases are TGTGCCAGCTCACCCCCGGGGAGGAACACTGAAGCTTTCTTT. Residues: CASSPPGRNTEAFF.

This clone was seen a single time. The V and J genes are TRBV7-9 and TRBJ2-7, with D possibly being TRBD2 (5 bases). The length of the CDR3 is 16 residues. Germline V gives CDR1 SEHNR, CDR2 FQNEAQ (reference sequence). Trimming cost V 4 bases and J 2 bases, with 18 bases left between them. Here the CDR3 DNA reads TGTGCCAGCAGCTCGAGGGTCCGAGGCAAGACCTACGAGCAGTACTTC. This sequence encodes CASSSRVRGKTYEQYF. The full variable domain, its missing parts supplied by reference TRBV7-9 and TRBJ2-7, is DTGVSQNPRHKITKRGQNVTFRCDPISEHNRLYWYRQTLGQGPEFLTYFQNEAQLEKSRLLSDRFSAERPKGSFSTLEIQRTEQGDSAMYLCASSSRVRGKTYEQYFGPGTRLTVT.

The chain combines TRBV7-9 with TRBJ1-2, with TRBD1 identical over 11 bases. Germline CDR1 is SEHNR and CDR2 is FQNEAQ (reference sequence). With 1 base clipped from V and 6 bases from J, the junction kept 4 bases outside the gene matches. The CDR3 is made up of 15 amino acids. In DNA form, the CDR3 reads TGTGCCAGCAGCTTAGGACCGGGACAGGGGGATGGCTACACCTTC. Translating gives CASSLGPGQGDGYTF.

V gene TRBV27 combines with J gene TRBJ2-7; TRBD1 aligns across 10 bases. The germline CDR1 and CDR2 sequences are MNHEY and SMNVEV (reference sequence). The trim removed 2 bases at V and 6 bases at J, leaving 10 bases unmatched. This CDR3 has 16 residues. This chain's CDR3 is CASSLKGAGQGFEQYF. The CDR3 DNA reads as TGTGCCAGCAGTTTAAAGGGCGCGGGACAGGGGTTCGAGCAGTACTTC.

This CDR3 is CASSYTGVSYNEQFF. Here the CDR3 DNA reads TGTGCCAGCAGTTACACAGGGGTGTCCTACAATGAGCAGTTCTTC. V is TRBV6-5 and J is TRBJ2-1; 7 positions agree with TRBD1. Germline CDR1 is MNHEY and CDR2 is SVGAGI. CDR3 size: 15 residues. With V trimmed by 2 bases and J by 1 base, 2 bases remained unmatched.

The rearrangement links TRBV7-9 to TRBJ2-2, with a possible D match to TRBD1 (6 bases). The CDR3 runs to 13 residues. Trimming pared 5 bases from V and 8 bases from J, leaving 12 bases between. CDR1 is SEHNR and CDR2 is FQNEAQ in the germline V gene (reference sequence). CDR3 region: CASSLNQGGELFF. CDR3 bases: TGTGCCAGCAGCCTAAACCAGGGGGGGGAGCTGTTTTTT.

This chain uses TRBV7-3 with TRBJ2-7; TRBD2 might be the D (6 bases). Per germline, CDR1 SGHTA and CDR2 FQGTGA. This CDR3 spans 14 amino acids. V was clipped by 1 base and J by 1 base, with 8 bases between them. CDR3 residues: CASSLMGTSYEQYF. Here the CDR3 DNA reads TGTGCCAGCAGCTTAATGGGGACTTCCTACGAGCAGTACTTC. Full variable domain (rest looked up from reference TRBV7-3 and TRBJ2-7): GAGVSQTPSNKVTEKGKYVELRCDPISGHTALYWYRQSLGQGPEFLIYFQGTGAADDSGLPNDRFFAVRPEGSVSTLKIQRTERGDSAVYLCASSLMGTSYEQYFGPGTRLTVT.

The chain employs TRBV6-1 and TRBJ2-7; the D is unclear. Germline V gives CDR1 MNHNS, CDR2 SASEGT. Trimming shortened V by 0 bases and J by 2 bases, and 17 bases separated the two germline ends. This CDR3 has 17 amino acids. DNA for the CDR3: TGTGCCAGCAGTGAAGCTTTCGGGCCCATAGGGACCTACGAGCAGTACTTC. It codes for CASSEAFGPIGTYEQYF.

The CDR3 DNA sequence: TGTGCCACGGACCAGTCCGATTATGGCTACACCTTC. Translating gives CATDQSDYGYTF. This chain joins TRBV19 and TRBJ1-2; D is ambiguous. Per germline, CDR1 LNHDA and CDR2 SQIVND (reference sequence). The CDR3 spans 12 residues. V lost 10 bases and J lost 5, with 14 bases in between.

The chain employs TRBV6-1 and TRBJ1-2; tentative D call: TRBD1 (6 bases). Looked up from germline, CDR1 is MNHNS and CDR2 is SASEGT. The length of the CDR3 is 17 residues. With 3 bases removed from V and 5 bases from J, the gap between germline ends came to 22 bases. The CDR3, as DNA: TGTGCCAGCAGTGATCTAACCGAACCGAGGACAGCATATGGCTACACCTTC. Protein sequence: CASSDLTEPRTAYGYTF.

The chain's CDR3 is CASSSRGSYSYNEQFF. CDR3 coding DNA: TGTGCCAGCAGCTCAAGGGGCAGCTACTCCTACAATGAGCAGTTCTTC. The chain uses TRBV11-3 and TRBJ2-1; a weak D match, TRBD1 (5 bases). Germline V gene sequence: CDR1 SGHNT, CDR2 YENEEA. V gave up 4 bases and J gave up 0 bases, with 13 bases separating them. This CDR3 comprises 16 residues.

The chain uses TRBV7-6 and TRBJ2-2, with D unresolved. The CDR3 is made up of 14 amino acids. Deletions cut 1 base from V and 7 bases from J, with 10 bases between. Germline V gives CDR1 SGHVS, CDR2 FNYEAQ. CDR3 loop: CASSLDWAGGELFF. The CDR3, as DNA: TGTGCCAGCAGCTTAGACTGGGCCGGCGGGGAGCTGTTTTTT. The variable domain in full, completed from reference TRBV7-6 and TRBJ2-2, reads GAGVSQSPRYKVTKRGQDVALRCDPISGHVSLYWYRQALGQGPEFLTYFNYEAQQDKSGLPNDRFSAERPEGSISTLTIQRTEQRDSAMYRCASSLDWAGGELFFGEGSRLTVL.